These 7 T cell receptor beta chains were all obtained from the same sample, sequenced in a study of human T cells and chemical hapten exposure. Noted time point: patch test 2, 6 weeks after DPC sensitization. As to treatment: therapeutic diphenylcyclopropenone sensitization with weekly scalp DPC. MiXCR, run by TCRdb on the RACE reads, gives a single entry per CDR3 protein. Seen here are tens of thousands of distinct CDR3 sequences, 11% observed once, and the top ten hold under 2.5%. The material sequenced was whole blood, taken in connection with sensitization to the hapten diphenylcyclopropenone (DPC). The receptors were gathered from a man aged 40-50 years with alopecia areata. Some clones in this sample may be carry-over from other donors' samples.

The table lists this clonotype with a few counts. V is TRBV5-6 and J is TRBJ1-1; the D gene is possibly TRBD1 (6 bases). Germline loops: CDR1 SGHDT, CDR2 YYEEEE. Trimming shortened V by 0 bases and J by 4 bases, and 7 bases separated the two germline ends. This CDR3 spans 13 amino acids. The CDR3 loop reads CASSLDRATEAFF. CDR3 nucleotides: TGTGCCAGCAGCTTGGACAGGGCCACTGAAGCTTTCTTT.

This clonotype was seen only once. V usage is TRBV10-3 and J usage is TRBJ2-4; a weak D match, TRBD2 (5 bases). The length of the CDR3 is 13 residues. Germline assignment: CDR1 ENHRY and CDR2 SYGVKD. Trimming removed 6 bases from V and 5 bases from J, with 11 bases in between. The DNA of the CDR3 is TGTGCCATCAGCCGGACTGCAGAAAACATTCAGTACTTC. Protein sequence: CAISRTAENIQYF.

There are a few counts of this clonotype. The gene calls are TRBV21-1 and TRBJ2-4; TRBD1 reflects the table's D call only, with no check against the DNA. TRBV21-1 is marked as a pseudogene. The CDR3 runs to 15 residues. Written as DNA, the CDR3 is TGTGCCAGCAGCAAAACACAGGGGGCTGTCCTCCTTCAGTACTTC. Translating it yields CASSKTQGAVLLQYF.

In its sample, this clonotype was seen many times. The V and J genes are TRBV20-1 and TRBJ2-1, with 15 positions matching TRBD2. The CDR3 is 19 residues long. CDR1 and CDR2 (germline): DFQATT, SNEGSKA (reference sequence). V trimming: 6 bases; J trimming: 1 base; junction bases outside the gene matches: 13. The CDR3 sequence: CSALTIGLAGGRSYNEQFF. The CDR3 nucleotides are TGCAGTGCCCTTACAATAGGACTAGCGGGAGGGAGGTCCTACAATGAGCAGTTCTTC.

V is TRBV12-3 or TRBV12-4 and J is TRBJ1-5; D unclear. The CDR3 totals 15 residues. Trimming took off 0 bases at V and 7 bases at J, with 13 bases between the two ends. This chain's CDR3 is CASSLAGRPQQPQHF. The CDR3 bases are TGTGCCAGCAGTTTAGCGGGCAGACCCCAACAGCCCCAGCATTTT.

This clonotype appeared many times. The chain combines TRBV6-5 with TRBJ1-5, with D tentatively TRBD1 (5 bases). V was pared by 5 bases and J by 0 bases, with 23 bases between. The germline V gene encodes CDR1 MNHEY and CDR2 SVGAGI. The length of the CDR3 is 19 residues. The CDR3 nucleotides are TGTGCCAGCAGTCCCACAGTAATCCTGGCAGGGAATAGCAATCAGCCCCAGCATTTT. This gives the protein CASSPTVILAGNSNQPQHF.

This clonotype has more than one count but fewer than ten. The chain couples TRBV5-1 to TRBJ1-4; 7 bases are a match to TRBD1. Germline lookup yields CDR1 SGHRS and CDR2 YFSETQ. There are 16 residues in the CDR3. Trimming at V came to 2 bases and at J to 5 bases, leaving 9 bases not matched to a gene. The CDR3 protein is CASSFYWTGKNEKLFF. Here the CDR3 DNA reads TGCGCCAGCAGCTTTTATTGGACAGGCAAGAATGAAAAACTGTTTTTT.